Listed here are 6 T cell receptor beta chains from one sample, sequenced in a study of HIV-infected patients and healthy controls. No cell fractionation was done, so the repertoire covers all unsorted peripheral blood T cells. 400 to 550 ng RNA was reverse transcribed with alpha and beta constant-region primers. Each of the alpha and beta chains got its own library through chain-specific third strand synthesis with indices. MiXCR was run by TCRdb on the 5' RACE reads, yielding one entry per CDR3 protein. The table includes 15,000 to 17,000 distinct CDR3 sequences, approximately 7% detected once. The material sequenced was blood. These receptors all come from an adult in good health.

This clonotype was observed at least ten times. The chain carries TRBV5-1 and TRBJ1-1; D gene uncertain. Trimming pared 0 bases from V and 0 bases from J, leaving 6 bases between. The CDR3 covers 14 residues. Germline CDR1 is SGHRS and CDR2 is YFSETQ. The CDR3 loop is CASSLVDMNTEAFF. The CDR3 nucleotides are TGCGCCAGCAGCTTGGTAGACATGAACACTGAAGCTTTCTTT.

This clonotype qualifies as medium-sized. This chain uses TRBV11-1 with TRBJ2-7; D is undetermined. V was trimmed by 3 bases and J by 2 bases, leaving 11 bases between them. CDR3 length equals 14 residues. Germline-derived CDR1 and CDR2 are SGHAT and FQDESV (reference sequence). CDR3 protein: CASSFAAAAYEQYF. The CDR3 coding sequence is TGTGCCAGCAGCTTTGCGGCTGCGGCCTACGAGCAGTACTTC.

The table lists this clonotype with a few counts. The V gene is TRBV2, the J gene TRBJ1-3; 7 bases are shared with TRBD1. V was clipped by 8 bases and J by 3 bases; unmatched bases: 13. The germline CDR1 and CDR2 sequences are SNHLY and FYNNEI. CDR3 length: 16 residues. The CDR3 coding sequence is TGTGCCAGCGGTTTAGTGGACAGGCGGGATGGAAACACCATATATTTT. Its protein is CASGLVDRRDGNTIYF.

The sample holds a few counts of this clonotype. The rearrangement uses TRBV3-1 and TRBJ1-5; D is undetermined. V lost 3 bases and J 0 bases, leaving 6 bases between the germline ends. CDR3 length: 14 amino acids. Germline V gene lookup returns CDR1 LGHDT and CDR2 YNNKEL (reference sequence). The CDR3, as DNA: TGTGCCAGCAGCCAGGGCAGTAGCAATCAGCCCCAGCATTTT. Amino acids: CASSQGSSNQPQHF. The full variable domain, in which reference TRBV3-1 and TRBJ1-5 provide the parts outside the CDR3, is DTAVSQTPKYLVTQMGNDKSIKCEQNLGHDTMYWYKQDSKKFLKIMFSYNNKELIINETVPNRFSPKSPDKAHLNLHINSLELGDSAVYFCASSQGSSNQPQHFGDGTRLSIL.

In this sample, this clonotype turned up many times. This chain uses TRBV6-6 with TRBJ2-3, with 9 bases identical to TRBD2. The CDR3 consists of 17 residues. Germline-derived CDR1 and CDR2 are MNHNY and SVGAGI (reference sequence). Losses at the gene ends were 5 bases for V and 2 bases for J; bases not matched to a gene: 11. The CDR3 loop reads CASSMRLAGRDTDTQYF. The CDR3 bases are TGTGCCAGCAGTATGAGGCTAGCGGGACGAGACACAGATACGCAGTATTTT.

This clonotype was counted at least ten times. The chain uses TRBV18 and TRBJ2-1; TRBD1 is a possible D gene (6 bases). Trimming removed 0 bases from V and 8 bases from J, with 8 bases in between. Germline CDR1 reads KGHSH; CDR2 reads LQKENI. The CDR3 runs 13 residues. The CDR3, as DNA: TGTGCCAGCTCACCACCGAACAGGGATGAGCAGTTCTTC. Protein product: CASSPPNRDEQFF.